This entry describes one TCR beta chain. Its specificity is unknown. TCRdb reprocessed the 5' RACE reads via MiXCR and lists one record per CDR3 protein. The repertoire includes about 360,000 distinct CDR3 sequences, around 14% of them detected once, and roughly a fifth sits in the top ten. These data come from a study of T-cell memory formation after mild COVID-19. Study-level background: TCR clusters showed largely donor specificity.

There are 14 residues in the CDR3. Trimming cost V 4 bases and J 3 bases; bases outside gene matches: 5. Germline V CDR1 and CDR2: SGHKS, YYEKEE (reference sequence). General study findings and limits: CD4/CD8 balance held among clones contracting day 15 to 85, and later expanders leaned CD4+. CD4+ contracting clones were found mainly in CM and EM, and CD8+ ones in EMRA.

This chain connects TRBV5-5 to TRBJ2-7, with 9 bases lining up with TRBD1. Sequenced: PBMCs or a T cell subset sorted from them (not recorded which). This receptor was taken from a man younger than 30 who had mild COVID-19 (a few samples of this study predate the infection). Cell type and time point are not known. This chain's CDR3 is CASSMTGGSYEQYF. In DNA form, the CDR3 reads TGTGCCAGCAGCATGACAGGGGGAAGCTACGAGCAGTACTTC.